The 23 T cell receptor beta chains presented below share a single source sample, sequenced in a study of cytomegalovirus exposure and HLA in healthy donors (dated by TCRdb to about 2017). The protocol used for the library was the immunoSEQ multiplex PCR assay. For the multiplex PCR, a mixture combining 60 forward primers for TCR Vbeta segments and 13 reverse primers for TCR Jbeta segments was used. In TCRdb, the immuneACCESS table is reduced to in-frame sequences with V and J assigned. These tables do not hold every clone; where another copy was compared, an unresolved V gene accounts for under half, and the others remain unexplained. This sample lists about 110,000 clones; under 85% were detected once. The top ten clonotypes cover about 4.3% of the sample. The sequencing input was PBMCs. All receptors derive from a male donor in good health and CMV-seronegative.

The rearrangement links TRBV19 to TRBJ1-1; the D is unclear. Trimming removed 3 bases from V and 6 bases from J, with 8 bases in between. This CDR3 region has 12 residues. Germline lookup yields CDR1 LNHDA and CDR2 SQIVND (reference sequence). The CDR3 region is CASSIGVAEAFF. As DNA, the CDR3 is TGTGCCAGTAGTATCGGGGTCGCTGAAGCTTTCTTT.

With regard to this clone: Mismatch with germline at one junction end may stem from a read error. The chain couples TRBV2 to TRBJ2-1; D uncertain. The CDR3 is 8 amino acids. Germline CDR1 is SNHLY and CDR2 is FYNNEI. CDR3 sequence: CASSQLVF. The CDR3 nucleotides read TGTGCCAGCAGCCAGTTGGTCTTC.

The rearrangement links TRBV5-8 to TRBJ2-3; 9 bases are shared with TRBD2. Germline CDR1 is SGHTS and CDR2 is YDEGEE. This CDR3 has 15 residues. V shed 4 bases and J 1 base; nucleotides not matched to a gene: 4. CDR3 in amino acids: CASSRLAVGTDTQYF. DNA of the CDR3: TGTGCCAGCAGCCGACTAGCGGTTGGCACAGATACGCAGTATTTT.

This clone showed up just once. The gene calls are TRBV2 and TRBJ2-1; 9 nucleotides agree with TRBD1. Germline V gives CDR1 SNHLY, CDR2 FYNNEI. The V and J ends lost 6 bases and 8 bases, in that order; junction bases with no gene match: 14. The CDR3 sequence is 16 residues long. CDR3: CASREPGTGLPDEQFF. The CDR3 region has the DNA TGTGCCAGCAGAGAACCCGGGACAGGGTTACCAGATGAGCAGTTCTTC.

This chain joins TRBV4-2 and TRBJ2-2; 8 bases line up with TRBD1. The CDR3 spans 15 residues. J was trimmed by 1 base and V by 6 bases; bases with no gene match: 4. The germline gives CDR1 LGHNA, CDR2 YNFKEQ. This CDR3 reads CASRDRAGNTGELFF. The CDR3 nucleotides read TGTGCCAGCAGGGACAGGGCAGGGAACACCGGGGAGCTGTTTTTT.

The V and J genes are TRBV7-2 and TRBJ2-7; no definite D call. The CDR3 contains 14 residues. Germline V CDR1 and CDR2: SGHTA, FQGNSA. V was trimmed by 5 bases and J by 3 bases, leaving 14 bases between them. The CDR3 DNA reads as TGTGCCAGCAGCCCTGACTCCTTCATCTACGAGCAGTACTTC. It specifies CASSPDSFIYEQYF.

V is TRBV6-5 and J is TRBJ2-7; 8 positions match TRBD1. Trimming took 0 bases from V and 3 from J; bases not matched to a gene: 1. Germline lookup yields CDR1 MNHEY and CDR2 SVGAGI. The CDR3 runs to 14 residues. This CDR3 is CASSYSDRVYEQYF. DNA for the CDR3: TGTGCCAGCAGTTACTCGGACAGGGTCTACGAGCAGTACTTC.

This chain's CDR3 is CASSEHTGVETQYF. CDR3 sequence (DNA): TGTGCCAGCAGTGAACATACAGGGGTCGAGACCCAGTACTTC. The chain joins TRBV25-1 to TRBJ2-5, with 7 bases lining up with TRBD1. The germline gives CDR1 MGHDK, CDR2 SYGVNS. The trim removed 2 bases at V and 5 bases at J, leaving 5 bases unmatched. This CDR3 spans 14 amino acids.

V and J are TRBV21-1 and TRBJ2-1; whether TRBD2, the table's D call, matches the DNA was not checked. TRBV21-1 is deemed a pseudogene. The CDR3 is 15 amino acids. CDR3 in amino acids: CASSKGVGVYNEQFF. In DNA form, the CDR3 reads TGTGCCAGCAGCAAAGGTGTCGGGGTCTACAATGAGCAGTTCTTC.

The J gene is TRBJ2-3, the V gene TRBV5-8, with 7 bases identical to TRBD2. The V segment lost 0 bases and the J segment 0 bases; nucleotides outside the gene matches: 4. The CDR3 runs to 16 residues. The V gene's germline CDR1 is SGHTS and CDR2 YDEGEE. The CDR3 DNA follows: TGTGCCAGCAGCTTGGCCCGGGGGGTTAGCACAGATACGCAGTATTTT. Amino acids: CASSLARGVSTDTQYF.

The V and J genes are TRBV6-1 and TRBJ1-5; the match to TRBD1 covers 8 bases. V dropped 6 bases and J dropped 6; count of bases not matched to a gene: 10. From germline, CDR1 is MNHNS and CDR2 SASEGT. This CDR3 region has 15 residues. The CDR3 loop reads CASRMGQVQGQPQHF. CDR3 nucleotide sequence: TGTGCCAGCAGGATGGGACAGGTTCAGGGTCAGCCCCAGCATTTT.

This rearrangement joins TRBV7-9 to TRBJ2-1; 9 nucleotides align to TRBD2. This CDR3 is 15 amino acids long. Germline trimming cut 5 bases from V and 8 bases from J; bases unmatched to any gene: 10. Germline CDR1 is SEHNR and CDR2 is FQNEAQ (reference sequence). The CDR3 nucleotides read TGTGCCAGCAGCCTGACTAGCGGCCTTGCGTATGAGCAGTTCTTC. Residues: CASSLTSGLAYEQFF.

This sequence joins TRBV7-9 and TRBJ2-7, with TRBD2 identical over 10 bases. Germline assignment: CDR1 SEHNR and CDR2 FQNEAQ (reference sequence). The ends lost 5 bases at V and 2 bases at J; junction bases unmatched: 12. CDR3 size: 17 residues. CDR3 sequence reads: CASSLEVEREGPYEQYF. CDR3 DNA: TGTGCCAGCAGCCTAGAGGTGGAGCGGGAGGGCCCCTACGAGCAGTACTTC.

This clone has a single count. The rearrangement uses TRBV19 and TRBJ1-2; maybe TRBD1 (6 bases). Trimming removed 0 bases from V and 4 bases from J, with 12 bases in between. Germline values: CDR1 LNHDA, CDR2 SQIVND (reference sequence). The CDR3 runs 15 residues. The CDR3 loop is CASSIDGGGVYGYTF. The CDR3 DNA reads as TGTGCCAGTAGTATAGACGGCGGGGGCGTCTATGGCTACACCTTC.

The gene calls are TRBV7-7 and TRBJ2-5, with D possibly matching TRBD2 (5 bases). The germline V gene encodes CDR1 SSHAT and CDR2 FNYEAQ (reference sequence). V was pared by 4 bases and J by 5 bases, with 14 bases between. The CDR3 is 14 amino acids. The CDR3 reads CASSSGLTGETQYF. The DNA for the CDR3 is TGTGCCAGCAGCTCAGGACTGACCGGGGAGACCCAGTACTTC.

The count of this clone is one. The gene calls are TRBV7-2 and TRBJ2-1; 8 bases agree with TRBD2. The CDR3 has 18 amino acids. CDR1 is SGHTA, CDR2 FQGNSA, per germline. V dropped 1 base and J dropped 4; count of bases not matched to a gene: 12. The CDR3 protein is CASSLGDPGGSFYNEQFF. For the CDR3, the DNA is TGTGCCAGCAGCTTAGGGGATCCGGGAGGGTCTTTTTACAATGAGCAGTTCTTC.

The V gene is TRBV30, the J gene TRBJ2-7, with D tentatively TRBD2 (7 bases). The V end was cut by 4 bases, the J end by 0 bases, with 19 bases between. The CDR3 totals 16 residues. Germline lookup yields CDR1 GTSNPN and CDR2 SVGIG (reference sequence). This chain's CDR3 is CAWNLRGGLSSYEQYF. Here the CDR3 DNA reads TGTGCCTGGAACCTCCGCGGGGGCCTAAGCTCCTACGAGCAGTACTTC.

The chain combines TRBV18 with TRBJ2-5; unclear D gene. Trimming pared 6 bases from V and 0 bases from J, leaving 5 bases between. Germline V lookup: CDR1 KGHSH, CDR2 LQKENI. There are 12 residues in the CDR3. This CDR3 reads CASSRYQETQYF. The CDR3, as DNA: TGTGCCAGCTCCCGGTACCAAGAGACCCAGTACTTC.

The chain combines TRBV28 with TRBJ2-3; D gene uncertain. Germline CDR1 reads MDHEN; CDR2 reads SYDVKM. V dropped 3 bases and J dropped 6 bases, with 7 bases sitting between them. This CDR3 comprises 12 residues. CDR3 nucleotides: TGTGCCAGCAGTTTGGTGCGGGATACGCAGTATTTT. This encodes CASSLVRDTQYF.

This chain uses TRBV5-6 with TRBJ2-7, with D perhaps matching TRBD2 (5 bases). V lost 4 bases, J lost 3 bases, and 17 bases lay in between. The CDR3 totals 15 residues. CDR1 is SGHDT and CDR2 is YYEEEE in the germline V gene. Here the CDR3 reads CASSQLDPPHYEQYF. In DNA, the CDR3 is TGTGCCAGCAGCCAACTAGATCCGCCTCACTACGAGCAGTACTTC.

The rearrangement joins TRBV7-6 to TRBJ2-2; TRBD1 agrees at 9 bases. With V trimmed by 5 bases and J by 3 bases, 16 bases remained unmatched. The germline V gene has CDR1 SGHVS and CDR2 FNYEAQ. The CDR3 is made up of 19 amino acids. Written as DNA, the CDR3 is TGTGCCAGCAGCCCGCTACCGGGACAGGGCCTGGGGGACACCGGGGAGCTGTTTTTT. Translating it yields CASSPLPGQGLGDTGELFF.

In regard to this clone: The same CDR3 can be traced to other DNA sequences in this sample. V and J are TRBV6-1 and TRBJ2-1, with TRBD1 identical over 7 bases. The junction had 4 bases not matched to a gene; V was cut back by 2 bases and J by 3 bases. Germline V gene sequence: CDR1 MNHNS, CDR2 SASEGT. CDR3 length equals 15 residues. Here the CDR3 reads CASSELAGGYNEQFF. In DNA form, the CDR3 reads TGTGCCAGCAGTGAACTGGCAGGGGGCTACAATGAGCAGTTCTTC.

The chain links TRBV18 to TRBJ2-5, with TRBD2 matching 15 bases. The J call could be wrong; TRBJ2-7 is a better fit for the DNA end. CDR3 length equals 20 residues. Germline lookup yields CDR1 KGHSH and CDR2 LQKENI. This chain's CDR3 is CASSPFTGSKPGLAGGEQYF. The CDR3, as DNA: TGTGCCAGCTCACCGTTTACAGGGAGCAAACCGGGACTAGCGGGAGGCGAGCAGTACTTC.